Each of the 25 T cell receptor beta chains below was sequenced from the same sample in a study of blood T cell repertoires in COVID-19. Measured with immunoSEQ multiplex PCR; TCRdb has only the in-frame clones, and not every one. The data hold about 230,000 clones, with 87% observed a single time. Sample: peripheral blood. The receptors derive from a woman aged 18-29 years who had recovered from COVID-19.

The chain recombines TRBV18 with TRBJ2-1, with D unresolved. Trimming took off 0 bases at V and 7 bases at J, with 7 bases between the two ends. CDR3 length: 13 residues. Germline CDR1 is KGHSH and CDR2 is LQKENI. In DNA, the CDR3 is TGTGCCAGCTCACCACCCGCGGAGAATGAGCAGTTCTTC. This codes for CASSPPAENEQFF.

V gene TRBV7-2 combines with J gene TRBJ2-7; D is uncertain. V was clipped by 1 base and J by 0 bases, with 10 bases between them. The CDR3 has 15 amino acids. Germline lookup yields CDR1 SGHTA and CDR2 FQGNSA. The CDR3 region is CASSLDPRISYEQYF. DNA for the CDR3: TGTGCCAGCAGCTTAGACCCTAGGATCTCCTACGAGCAGTACTTC.

V usage is TRBV3-1 (or the pseudogene TRBV3-2) and J usage is TRBJ1-2; D not certain. V dropped 3 bases and J dropped 7 bases, with 9 bases sitting between them. Germline CDR1 LGHDT, CDR2 YNNKEL (reference sequence). CDR3 size: 12 residues. Written as DNA, the CDR3 is TGTGCCAGCAGCCATCTAACAGCTGGCTACACCTTC. It encodes CASSHLTAGYTF.

The genes are TRBV6-6 and TRBJ2-3; TRBD1 is a possible D gene (6 bases). Germline assignment: CDR1 MNHNY and CDR2 SVGAGI (reference sequence). The CDR3 is 15 amino acids. V lost 4 bases and J lost 4, with 15 bases in between. CDR3 nucleotide sequence: TGTGCCAGCAGTTCCCATGGCAGGGGCCCAGATACGCAGTATTTT. Protein: CASSSHGRGPDTQYF.

This rearrangement joins TRBV7-2 to TRBJ2-7, with TRBD2 matching over 10 bases. The length of the CDR3 is 17 residues. Germline assignment: CDR1 SGHTA and CDR2 FQGNSA. V was clipped by 5 bases and J by 5 bases; unmatched bases: 15. CDR3 in amino acids: CASSPRLAGVRANEQYF. Written as DNA, the CDR3 is TGTGCCAGCAGCCCACGTCTAGCGGGAGTTCGGGCGAACGAGCAGTACTTC.

The chain has TRBV6-1 and TRBJ1-5; 7 nucleotides match TRBD1. The germline V gene encodes CDR1 MNHNS and CDR2 SASEGT. With 0 bases clipped from V and 5 bases from J, the junction kept 4 bases outside the gene matches. The CDR3 covers 15 residues. DNA of the CDR3: TGTGCCAGCAGTGAAGCCGGAACAGGGGATCAGCCCCAGCATTTT. Residues: CASSEAGTGDQPQHF.

This clone was seen just once. V is TRBV6-2 or TRBV6-3 and J is TRBJ2-7, with unresolved D. The V end lost 1 base, the J end lost 5 bases, and 9 bases lay between the germline ends. This CDR3 contains 13 residues. The V gene's germline CDR1 is MNHEY and CDR2 SVGEGT. The CDR3 reads CASSYLATHEQYF. DNA for the CDR3: TGTGCCAGCAGTTACTTAGCTACCCACGAGCAGTACTTC.

The genes are TRBV2 and TRBJ2-3, with 12 nucleotides matching TRBD2. From germline, CDR1 is SNHLY and CDR2 FYNNEI. J was trimmed by 0 bases and V by 6 bases; bases with no gene match: 7. The length of the CDR3 is 17 residues. CDR3 coding DNA: TGTGCCAGCAGACGACTAGCGGGAGCTGCTAGCACAGATACGCAGTATTTT. Translation: CASRRLAGAASTDTQYF.

The V call is TRBV25-1, the J call TRBJ1-4, with a weak D call TRBD1 (6 bases). V lost 3 bases, J lost 7 bases, and 18 bases lay in between. Germline assignment: CDR1 MGHDK and CDR2 SYGVNS. This CDR3 contains 16 residues. DNA for the CDR3: TGTGCCAGCAGTGACCCCAGGGGCCGAGTGGGTGAAAAACTGTTTTTT. Encoded protein: CASSDPRGRVGEKLFF.

CDR3 DNA: TGTGCCAGCAGCCTTTGGGACAGGGTCTCCTACGAGCAGTACTTC. It translates to CASSLWDRVSYEQYF. This chain links TRBV7-9 with TRBJ2-7; 9 nucleotides line up with TRBD1. Germline values: CDR1 SEHNR, CDR2 FQNEAQ (reference sequence). After removal of 5 bases from V and 0 bases from J, the junction contained 5 bases not matched to a gene. CDR3 length: 15 residues.

V gene TRBV13 combines with J gene TRBJ2-3; D perhaps matches TRBD1 (6 bases). CDR1 is PRHDT, CDR2 FYEKMQ, per germline (reference sequence). This CDR3 region has 18 residues. V lost 5 bases to trimming and J lost 0 bases, with 21 bases between them. CDR3 DNA sequence: TGTGCCAGCAGCCCCCCCATTACCGGGACAACTAGCACAGATACGCAGTATTTT. Its translation: CASSPPITGTTSTDTQYF.

The chain is built from TRBV5-6 and TRBJ1-3; no clear D gene. The V end was cut by 7 bases, the J end by 1 base, with 9 bases between. Germline V lookup: CDR1 SGHDT, CDR2 YYEEEE. This CDR3 is 13 amino acids long. The CDR3 spells CASEAGSGNTIYF. The CDR3 coding sequence is TGTGCCAGCGAGGCCGGATCTGGAAACACCATATATTTT.

The V gene is TRBV2, the J gene TRBJ1-2; no reliable D call. CDR1 SNHLY and CDR2 FYNNEI come from the germline V gene. With 5 bases removed from V and 4 bases from J, the gap between germline ends came to 14 bases. The CDR3 has 14 amino acids. Here the CDR3 DNA reads TGTGCCAGCAGTCAGGCAGGTGATTTCTATGGCTACACCTTC. This sequence encodes CASSQAGDFYGYTF.

In this sample, this clone turned up many times. The chain recombines TRBV5-1 with TRBJ2-5, with a tentative D call TRBD1 (6 bases). Germline CDR1 reads SGHRS; CDR2 reads YFSETQ. V was trimmed by 4 bases and J by 2 bases, leaving 18 bases between them. This CDR3 comprises 16 residues. The DNA of the CDR3 is TGCGCCAGCAGCGACCTCCGGGACATTTCTCAAGAGACCCAGTACTTC. Its protein is CASSDLRDISQETQYF.

This rearrangement joins TRBV5-1 to TRBJ1-2; TRBD1 matches 8 bases. Trimming took 0 bases from V and 1 from J; bases not matched to a gene: 8. Germline CDR1 reads SGHRS; CDR2 reads YFSETQ. This CDR3 has 17 amino acids. CDR3 bases: TGCGCCAGCAGCTTGGACAGGGGGGAACTACTTAACTATGGCTACACCTTC. Protein sequence: CASSLDRGELLNYGYTF.

The chain links TRBV19 to TRBJ1-4, with D perhaps matching TRBD1 (5 bases). With 5 bases removed from V and 4 bases from J, the gap between germline ends came to 11 bases. The CDR3 extends over 14 amino acids. Per germline, CDR1 LNHDA and CDR2 SQIVND (reference sequence). The CDR3 sequence: CASSFGGLNEKLFF. In DNA form, the CDR3 reads TGTGCCAGTAGTTTCGGGGGTCTTAATGAAAAACTGTTTTTT.

The V gene is TRBV5-4, the J gene TRBJ2-1; a possible D gene is TRBD2 (6 bases). The germline V and J ends were trimmed by 3 bases and 8 bases, with 15 bases remaining between them. Germline assignment: CDR1 SGHNT and CDR2 YYREEE (reference sequence). The CDR3 spans 14 residues. The CDR3 loop reads CASSSRLGGDEQFF. CDR3 bases: TGTGCCAGCAGCTCCCGACTAGGAGGCGATGAGCAGTTCTTC.

The genes are TRBV13 and TRBJ2-1; TRBD1 matches at 7 bases. Germline V lookup: CDR1 PRHDT, CDR2 FYEKMQ (reference sequence). The CDR3 has 17 amino acids. The J segment lost 2 bases and the V segment lost 5 bases, leaving 12 bases of the junction unmatched. The CDR3 DNA reads TGTGCCAGCAGCCTAGACGGGAAAGGGGGCCCCTACAATGAGCAGTTCTTC. Protein sequence: CASSLDGKGGPYNEQFF.

The chain has TRBV10-3 and TRBJ2-7; 10 nucleotides line up with TRBD2. This CDR3 has 13 residues. V trimming: 4 bases; J trimming: 3 bases; junction bases outside the gene matches: 0. Germline values: CDR1 ENHRY, CDR2 SYGVKD. The chain's CDR3 is CAISGTSGYEQYF. As DNA, the CDR3 is TGTGCCATCAGTGGGACTAGCGGCTACGAGCAGTACTTC.

This clone turned up a few times. The V call is TRBV5-1, the J call TRBJ1-2; the D gene is possibly TRBD1 (5 bases). This CDR3 contains 14 residues. V dropped 6 bases and J dropped 4 bases, with 16 bases sitting between them. Germline values: CDR1 SGHRS, CDR2 YFSETQ. CDR3 nucleotide sequence: TGCGCCAGCATGGAGGGAGGGGCTGCCTATGGCTACACCTTC. Its protein product is CASMEGGAAYGYTF.

The chain recombines TRBV11-2 with TRBJ2-3; TRBD2 aligns across 9 bases. CDR1 SGHAT and CDR2 FQNNGV come from the germline V gene. V was pared by 5 bases and J by 2 bases, with 17 bases of the junction left unmatched. The CDR3 totals 19 residues. The CDR3 spells CASSPYHNRLADHTDTQYF. CDR3 coding DNA: TGTGCCAGCAGCCCATACCATAACCGACTAGCGGATCACACAGATACGCAGTATTTT.

The chain links TRBV7-2 to TRBJ1-5; D is perhaps TRBD1 (6 bases). Trimming pared 5 bases from V and 3 bases from J, leaving 14 bases between. The CDR3 length is 15 residues. Germline V gene sequence: CDR1 SGHTA, CDR2 FQGNSA. The CDR3 reads CASSHGQSTNQPQHF. Here the CDR3 DNA reads TGTGCCAGCAGCCATGGACAGTCTACCAATCAGCCCCAGCATTTT. Supplemented by reference TRBV7-2 and TRBJ1-5, the full variable domain reads GAGVSQSPSNKVTEKGKDVELRCDPISGHTALYWYRQSLGQGLEFLIYFQGNSAPDKSGLPSDRFSAERTGGSVSTLTIQRTQQEDSAVYLCASSHGQSTNQPQHFGDGTRLSIL.

This chain joins TRBV18 and TRBJ1-5; D might be TRBD1 (6 bases). The CDR3 loop spans 14 amino acids. Between the trimmed V and J ends, which lost 4 bases and 3 bases, there was a span of 10 bases. Germline V gene lookup returns CDR1 KGHSH and CDR2 LQKENI. CDR3 sequence reads: CASSRGQYNQPQHF. For the CDR3, the DNA is TGTGCCAGCTCACGAGGACAGTACAATCAGCCCCAGCATTTT.

V gene TRBV19 combines with J gene TRBJ2-7, with TRBD1 matching 7 bases. Germline V gene data show CDR1 as LNHDA and CDR2 as SQIVND (reference sequence). Trimming removed 4 bases from V and 1 base from J; junction bases left unmatched: 1. The CDR3 runs 13 residues. The CDR3 protein is CASSKDRSYEQYF. CDR3 sequence (DNA): TGTGCCAGTAGTAAGGACAGGTCCTACGAGCAGTACTTC. The complete variable domain, with remaining parts taken from reference TRBV19 and TRBJ2-7, reads DGGITQSPKYLFRKEGQNVTLSCEQNLNHDAMYWYRQDPGQGLRLIYYSQIVNDFQKGDIAEGYSVSREKKESFPLTVTSAQKNPTAFYLCASSKDRSYEQYFGPGTRLTVT.

The chain couples TRBV6-6 to TRBJ1-1; 7 bases fit TRBD1. J gave up 2 bases and V 3 bases, and 3 bases lay outside the gene matches. Germline V gene lookup returns CDR1 MNHNY and CDR2 SVGAGI (reference sequence). There are 14 residues in the CDR3. The CDR3 sequence is CASSYDRANTEAFF. The CDR3, as DNA: TGTGCCAGCAGTTATGACAGGGCCAACACTGAAGCTTTCTTT.